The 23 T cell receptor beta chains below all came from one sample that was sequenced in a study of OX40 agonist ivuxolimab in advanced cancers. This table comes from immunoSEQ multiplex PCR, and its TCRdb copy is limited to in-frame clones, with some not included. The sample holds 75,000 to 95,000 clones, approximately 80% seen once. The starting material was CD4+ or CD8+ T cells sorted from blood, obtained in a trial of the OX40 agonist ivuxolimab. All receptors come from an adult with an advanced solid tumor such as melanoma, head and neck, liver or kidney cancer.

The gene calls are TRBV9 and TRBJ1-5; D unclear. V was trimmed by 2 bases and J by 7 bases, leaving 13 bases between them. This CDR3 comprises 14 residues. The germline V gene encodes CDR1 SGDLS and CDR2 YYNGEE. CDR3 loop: CASSVSWNDQPQHF. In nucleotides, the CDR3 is TGTGCCAGCAGCGTGAGCTGGAATGACCAGCCCCAGCATTTT. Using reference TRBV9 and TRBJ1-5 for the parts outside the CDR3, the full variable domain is DSGVTQTPKHLITATGQRVTLRCSPRSGDLSVYWYQQSLDQGLQFLIQYYNGEERAKGNILERFSAQQFPDLHSELNLSSLELGDSALYFCASSVSWNDQPQHFGDGTRLSIL.

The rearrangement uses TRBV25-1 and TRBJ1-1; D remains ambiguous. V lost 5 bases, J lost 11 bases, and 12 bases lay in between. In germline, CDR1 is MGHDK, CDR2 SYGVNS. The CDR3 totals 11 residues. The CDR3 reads CASSLELVAFF. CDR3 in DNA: TGTGCCAGCAGTCTCGAATTGGTGGCTTTCTTT. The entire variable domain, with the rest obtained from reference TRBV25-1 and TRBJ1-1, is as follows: EADIYQTPRYLVIGTGKKITLECSQTMGHDKMYWYQQDPGMELHLIHYSYGVNSTEKGDLSSESTVSRIRTEHFPLTLESARPSHTSQYLCASSLELVAFFGQGTRLTVV.

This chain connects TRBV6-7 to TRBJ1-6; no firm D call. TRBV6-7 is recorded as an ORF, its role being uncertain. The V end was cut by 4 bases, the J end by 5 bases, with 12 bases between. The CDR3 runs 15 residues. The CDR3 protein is CASSFPESDNSPLHF. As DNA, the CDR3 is TGTGCCAGCAGTTTCCCTGAGTCCGATAATTCACCCCTCCACTTT.

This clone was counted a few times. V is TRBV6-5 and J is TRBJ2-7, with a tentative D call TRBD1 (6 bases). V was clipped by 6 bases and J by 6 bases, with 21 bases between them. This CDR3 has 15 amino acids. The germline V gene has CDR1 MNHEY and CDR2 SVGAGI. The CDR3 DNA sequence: TGTGCCAGCAGAAAAGGACAGCGAGGCGTCAGCGAGCAGTACTTC. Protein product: CASRKGQRGVSEQYF.

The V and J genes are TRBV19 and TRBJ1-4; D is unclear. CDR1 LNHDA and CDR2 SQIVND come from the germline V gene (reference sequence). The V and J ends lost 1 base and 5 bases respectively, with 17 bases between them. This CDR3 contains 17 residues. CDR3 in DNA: TGTGCCAGTAGTATAGGAGATACTTCCCTCGCAAATGAAAAACTGTTTTTT. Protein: CASSIGDTSLANEKLFF.

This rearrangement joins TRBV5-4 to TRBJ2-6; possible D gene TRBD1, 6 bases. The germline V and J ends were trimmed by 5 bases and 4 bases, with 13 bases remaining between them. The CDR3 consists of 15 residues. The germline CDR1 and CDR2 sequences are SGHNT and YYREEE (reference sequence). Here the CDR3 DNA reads TGTGCCAGCAGGCCCCAGGGGCCGGGGGCCAACGTCCTGACTTTC. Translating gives CASRPQGPGANVLTF.

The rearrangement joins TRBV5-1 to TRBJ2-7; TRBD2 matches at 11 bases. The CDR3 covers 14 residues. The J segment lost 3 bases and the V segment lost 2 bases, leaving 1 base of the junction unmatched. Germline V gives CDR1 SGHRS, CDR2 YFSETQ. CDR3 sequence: CASSFGTSGYEQYF. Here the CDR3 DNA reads TGCGCCAGCAGCTTTGGGACTAGCGGCTACGAGCAGTACTTC. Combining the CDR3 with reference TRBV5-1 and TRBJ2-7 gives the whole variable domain KAGVTQTPRYLIKTRGQQVTLSCSPISGHRSVSWYQQTPGQGLQFLFEYFSETQRNKGNFPGRFSGRQFSNSRSEMNVSTLELGDSALYLCASSFGTSGYEQYFGPGTRLTVT.

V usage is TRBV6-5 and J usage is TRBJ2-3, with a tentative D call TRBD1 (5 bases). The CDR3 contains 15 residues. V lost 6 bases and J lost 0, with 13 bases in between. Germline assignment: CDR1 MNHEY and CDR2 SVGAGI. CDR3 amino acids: CASSYRQTSTDTQYF. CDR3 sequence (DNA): TGTGCCAGCAGCTACCGACAGACTAGCACAGATACGCAGTATTTT.

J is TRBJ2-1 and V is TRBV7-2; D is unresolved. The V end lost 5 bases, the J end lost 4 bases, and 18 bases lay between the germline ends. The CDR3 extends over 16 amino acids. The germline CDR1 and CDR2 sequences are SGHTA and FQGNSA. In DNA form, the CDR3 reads TGTGCCAGCAGCCAGAAGGCCGGCAGGAGTTACAATGAGCAGTTCTTC. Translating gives CASSQKAGRSYNEQFF.

Here the CDR3 DNA reads TGTGCCAGTAGTATTCCAGCGGGGGGGCCAAGGGATACGCAGTATTTT. It translates to CASSIPAGGPRDTQYF. The chain joins TRBV19 to TRBJ2-3, with TRBD2 identical over 10 bases. V dropped 3 bases and J dropped 6; count of bases not matched to a gene: 9. This CDR3 spans 16 amino acids. Germline CDR1 is LNHDA and CDR2 is SQIVND (reference sequence).

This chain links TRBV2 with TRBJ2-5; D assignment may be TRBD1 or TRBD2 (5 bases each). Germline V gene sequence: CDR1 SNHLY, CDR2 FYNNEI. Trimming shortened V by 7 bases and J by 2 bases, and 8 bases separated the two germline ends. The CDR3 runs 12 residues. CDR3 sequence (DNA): TGTGCCAGCACCAGGGAGCAAGAGACCCAGTACTTC. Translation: CASTREQETQYF.

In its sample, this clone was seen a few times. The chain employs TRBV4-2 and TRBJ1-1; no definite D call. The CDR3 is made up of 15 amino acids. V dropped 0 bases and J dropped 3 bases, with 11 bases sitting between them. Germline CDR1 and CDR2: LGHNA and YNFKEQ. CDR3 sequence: CASSQDLVFDTEAFF. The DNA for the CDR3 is TGTGCCAGCAGCCAAGATTTGGTCTTTGACACTGAAGCTTTCTTT.

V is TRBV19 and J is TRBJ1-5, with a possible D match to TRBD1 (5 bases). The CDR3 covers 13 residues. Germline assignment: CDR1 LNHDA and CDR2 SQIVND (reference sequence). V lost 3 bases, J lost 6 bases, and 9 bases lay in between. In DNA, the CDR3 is TGTGCCAGTAGTATGACAGCTGGTCAGCCCCAGCATTTT. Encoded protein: CASSMTAGQPQHF.

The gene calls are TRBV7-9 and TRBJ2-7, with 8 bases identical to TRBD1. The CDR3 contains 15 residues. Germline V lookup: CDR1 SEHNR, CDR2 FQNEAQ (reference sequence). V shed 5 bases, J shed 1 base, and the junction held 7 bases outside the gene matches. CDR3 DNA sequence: TGTGCCAGCAGCCAAGACAGGGGTTCGTCCTACGAGCAGTACTTC. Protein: CASSQDRGSSYEQYF.

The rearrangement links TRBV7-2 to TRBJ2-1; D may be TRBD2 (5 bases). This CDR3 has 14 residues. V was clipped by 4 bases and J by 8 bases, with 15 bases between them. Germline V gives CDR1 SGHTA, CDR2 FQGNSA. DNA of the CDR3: TGTGCCAGCAGCTCTCCGGCGGGCTGGGATGAGCAGTTCTTC. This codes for CASSSPAGWDEQFF.

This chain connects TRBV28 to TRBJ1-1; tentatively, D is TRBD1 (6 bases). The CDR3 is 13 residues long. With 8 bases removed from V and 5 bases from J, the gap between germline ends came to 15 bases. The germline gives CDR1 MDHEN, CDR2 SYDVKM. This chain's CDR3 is CASSRGAWTEAFF. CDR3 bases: TGTGCCAGCTCCCGGGGGGCGTGGACTGAAGCTTTCTTT.

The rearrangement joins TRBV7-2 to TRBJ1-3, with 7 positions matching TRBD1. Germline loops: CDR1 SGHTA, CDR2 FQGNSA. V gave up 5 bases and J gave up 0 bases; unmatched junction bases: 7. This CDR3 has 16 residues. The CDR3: CASSLGTAFSGNTIYF. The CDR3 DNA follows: TGTGCCAGCAGCCTTGGGACAGCATTCTCTGGAAACACCATATATTTT.

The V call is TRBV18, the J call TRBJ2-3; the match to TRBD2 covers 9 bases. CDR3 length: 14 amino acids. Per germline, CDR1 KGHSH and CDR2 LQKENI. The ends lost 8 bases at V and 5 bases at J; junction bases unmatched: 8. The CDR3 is CASARASGEDTQYF. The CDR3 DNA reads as TGTGCCAGCGCCAGGGCTAGCGGGGAAGATACGCAGTATTTT.

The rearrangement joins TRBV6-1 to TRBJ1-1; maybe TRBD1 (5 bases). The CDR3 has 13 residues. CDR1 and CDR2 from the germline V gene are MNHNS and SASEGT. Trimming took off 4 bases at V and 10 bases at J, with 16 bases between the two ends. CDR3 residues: CASSVGSTVSAFF. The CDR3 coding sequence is TGTGCCAGCAGTGTGGGATCGACAGTATCAGCTTTCTTT.

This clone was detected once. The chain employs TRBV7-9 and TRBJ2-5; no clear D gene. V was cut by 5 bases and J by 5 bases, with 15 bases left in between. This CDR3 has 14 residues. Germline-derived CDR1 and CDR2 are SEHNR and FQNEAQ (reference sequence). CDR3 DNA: TGTGCCAGCAGCCAGAACAGTCTTGGGGAGACCCAGTACTTC. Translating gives CASSQNSLGETQYF.

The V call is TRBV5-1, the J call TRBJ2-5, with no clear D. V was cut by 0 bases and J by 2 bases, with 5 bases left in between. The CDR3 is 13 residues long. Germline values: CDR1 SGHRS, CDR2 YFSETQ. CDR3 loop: CASSLVQQETQYF. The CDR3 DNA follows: TGCGCCAGCAGCTTGGTACAGCAAGAGACCCAGTACTTC.

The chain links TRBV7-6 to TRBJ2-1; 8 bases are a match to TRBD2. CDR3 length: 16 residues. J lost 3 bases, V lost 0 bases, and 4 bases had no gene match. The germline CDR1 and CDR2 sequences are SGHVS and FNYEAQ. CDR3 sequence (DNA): TGTGCCAGCAGCTTAGCAGCGAGCGGGGGCTACAATGAGCAGTTCTTC. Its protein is CASSLAASGGYNEQFF.

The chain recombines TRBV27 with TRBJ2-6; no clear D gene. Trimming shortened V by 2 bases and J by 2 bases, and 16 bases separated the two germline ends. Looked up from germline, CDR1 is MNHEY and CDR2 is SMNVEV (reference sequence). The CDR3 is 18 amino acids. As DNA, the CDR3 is TGTGCCAGCAGTTTAGCAAAGACCAGATCGGCTGGGGCCAACGTCCTGACTTTC. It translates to CASSLAKTRSAGANVLTF.